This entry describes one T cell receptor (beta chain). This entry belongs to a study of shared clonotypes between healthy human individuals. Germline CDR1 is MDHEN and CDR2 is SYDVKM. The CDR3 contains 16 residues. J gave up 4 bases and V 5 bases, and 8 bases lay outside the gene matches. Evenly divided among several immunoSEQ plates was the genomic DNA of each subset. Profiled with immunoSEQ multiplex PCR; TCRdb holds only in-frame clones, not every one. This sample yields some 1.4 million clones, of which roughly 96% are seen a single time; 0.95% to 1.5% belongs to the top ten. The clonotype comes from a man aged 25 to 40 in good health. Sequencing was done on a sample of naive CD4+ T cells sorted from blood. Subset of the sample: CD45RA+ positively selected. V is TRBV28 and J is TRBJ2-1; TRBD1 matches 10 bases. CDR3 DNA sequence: TGTGCCAGCAGTCCTATCGGGACAGGGGTGTACAATGAGCAGTTCTTC. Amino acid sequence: CASSPIGTGVYNEQFF.